This T cell receptor (beta chain) was sequenced for a study of blood T cell repertoires in COVID-19. Study information: From the United States, Italy and Spain came samples of acute and convalescent COVID-19. The cDNA or gDNA used as material had been derived from T cells, B-cell-depleted T cells, or PBMCs.

Authors' analysis steps: Amplifying reference gene primers gave estimates of nucleated cell counts. TCRdb's table, derived via immunoSEQ multiplex PCR, lists solely in-frame clones and lacks some. That table is the source of V, J and clone size, and D and trimming were worked out from the DNA. The sample consists of 130,000 or so clones, roughly 88% of them appearing once. This TCR was sampled from an older woman with acute or convalescent COVID-19. Material for sequencing was peripheral blood.

CDR3 region: CASSDRDTDPEQFF. Here the CDR3 DNA reads TGTGCCAGCAGTGACCGGGACACCGACCCTGAGCAGTTCTTC. The chain combines TRBV6-4 with TRBJ2-1; D possibly corresponds to TRBD1 (6 bases). Germline V gives CDR1 MRHNA, CDR2 SNTAGT. The CDR3 contains 14 residues. Trimming stripped 2 bases from V and 9 bases from J, with 14 bases between.